A single sample is the source of the 5 T cell receptor beta chains below, sequenced in a study of response to subunit inactivated influenza vaccine. TCRdb processed the RT-PCR reads anew with MiXCR; each CDR3 protein has one entry. The sample holds about 540,000 distinct CDR3 sequences; under 25% are singletons and the top ten take 2.5% to 3.5%. This sample was shared with a second study, whose subject was T cells expressing NK-cell markers. From that study: What made the TCR beta cDNA was 5'RACE template switching with UMIs.

The material was CD4+ T cells sorted from PBMCs, obtained 12 days after vaccination. The receptor set was obtained from a man aged 45-65 years who received an inactivated influenza vaccine.

The chain links TRBV5-1 to TRBJ2-1; D gene ambiguous. The ends were cut back, 1 base at V and 0 bases at J, with 14 bases in the middle. This CDR3 spans 17 amino acids. CDR1 is SGHRS, CDR2 YFSETQ, per germline. The DNA of the CDR3 is TGCGCCAGCAGCTTGCCCCGGGCACAGAGCTCCTACAATGAGCAGTTCTTC. Protein product: CASSLPRAQSSYNEQFF.

The chain couples TRBV5-4 to TRBJ1-2; D gene uncertain. CDR3 length equals 13 residues. In germline, CDR1 is SGHNT, CDR2 YYREEE (reference sequence). Trimming cost V 2 bases and J 6 bases, with 11 bases left between them. CDR3 residues: CASSFAEVDGYTF. The CDR3 region has the DNA TGTGCCAGCAGCTTCGCGGAGGTCGATGGCTACACCTTC.

The rearrangement uses TRBV29-1 and TRBJ2-1, with 7 bases lining up with TRBD2. After removal of 5 bases from V and 7 bases from J, the junction contained 11 bases not matched to a gene. Per the germline V gene, CDR1 is SQVTM and CDR2 is ANQGSEA. The CDR3 is made up of 14 amino acids. CDR3 loop: CSVRGRERANEQFF. The CDR3 coding sequence is TGCAGCGTTCGAGGGCGGGAGAGGGCAAATGAGCAGTTCTTC.

The chain uses TRBV7-9 and TRBJ1-6, with 10 positions matching TRBD1. The V and J ends lost 5 bases and 3 bases, in that order; junction bases with no gene match: 4. The CDR3 extends over 16 amino acids. Per the germline V gene, CDR1 is SEHNR and CDR2 is FQNEAQ (reference sequence). CDR3 DNA: TGTGCCAGCAGCCGGGACAGGGGATACTATAATTCACCCCTCCACTTT. Translation gives CASSRDRGYYNSPLHF.

This chain connects TRBV10-3 to TRBJ1-5; no firm D call. CDR3 length: 15 residues. Trimming took 0 bases from V and 0 from J, leaving 6 bases between them. CDR1 and CDR2 (germline): ENHRY, SYGVKD. The DNA of the CDR3 is TGTGCCATCAGTGAGTCGAGGGATAGCAATCAGCCCCAGCATTTT. It encodes CAISESRDSNQPQHF.